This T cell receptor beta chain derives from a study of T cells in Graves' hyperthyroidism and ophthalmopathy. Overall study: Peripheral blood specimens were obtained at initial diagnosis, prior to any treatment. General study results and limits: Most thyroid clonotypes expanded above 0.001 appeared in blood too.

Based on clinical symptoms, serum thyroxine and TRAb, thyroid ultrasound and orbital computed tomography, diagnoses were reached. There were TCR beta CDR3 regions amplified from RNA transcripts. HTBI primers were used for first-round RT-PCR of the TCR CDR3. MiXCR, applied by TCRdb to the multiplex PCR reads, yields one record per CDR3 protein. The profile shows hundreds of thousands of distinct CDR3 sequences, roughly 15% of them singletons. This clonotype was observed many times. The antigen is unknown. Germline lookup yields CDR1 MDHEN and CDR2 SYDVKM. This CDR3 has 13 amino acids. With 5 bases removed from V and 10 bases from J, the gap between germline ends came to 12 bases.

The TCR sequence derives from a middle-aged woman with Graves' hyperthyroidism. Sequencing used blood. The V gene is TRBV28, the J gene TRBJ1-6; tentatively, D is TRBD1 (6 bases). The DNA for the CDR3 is TGTGCCAGCAGTCGACAGGCGGAATCACCCCTCCACTTT. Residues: CASSRQAESPLHF.